The present T cell receptor (beta chain) was sequenced within a study of beta chain features in type 1 diabetes. Study findings and constraints: A possible short-template PCR bias applies equally to patients and controls. Relative to healthy donors, patients appeared to have naive, central memory and Treg TCRB repertoires that were more similar.

Comments on this clone: The antigen remains undetermined.

Germline CDR1 is LNHNV and CDR2 is YYDKDF (reference sequence). V lost 2 bases, J lost 6 bases, and 7 bases lay in between. This CDR3 region has 12 residues. Isolated RNA was reverse transcribed in full, so expressed TCRB transcripts were sequenced. The assay was immunoSEQ multiplex PCR, and TCRdb's table has in-frame clones only and misses some. The data contain about 130,000 clones, 9.2% of them singletons. A sort by CD45RO/CCR7/CD25/CD127/CD95/CD27 yielded CD4+ naive, central memory, regulatory and stem cell-like memory cells. The sample was central memory CD4+ T cells from blood. The clonotype comes from a man aged 18 to 30 in good health. V is TRBV15 and J is TRBJ2-5; tentative D call: TRBD1 (5 bases). The CDR3 DNA sequence: TGTGCCACCAGCAGACAGGGCCAGACCCAGTACTTC. Protein: CATSRQGQTQYF.